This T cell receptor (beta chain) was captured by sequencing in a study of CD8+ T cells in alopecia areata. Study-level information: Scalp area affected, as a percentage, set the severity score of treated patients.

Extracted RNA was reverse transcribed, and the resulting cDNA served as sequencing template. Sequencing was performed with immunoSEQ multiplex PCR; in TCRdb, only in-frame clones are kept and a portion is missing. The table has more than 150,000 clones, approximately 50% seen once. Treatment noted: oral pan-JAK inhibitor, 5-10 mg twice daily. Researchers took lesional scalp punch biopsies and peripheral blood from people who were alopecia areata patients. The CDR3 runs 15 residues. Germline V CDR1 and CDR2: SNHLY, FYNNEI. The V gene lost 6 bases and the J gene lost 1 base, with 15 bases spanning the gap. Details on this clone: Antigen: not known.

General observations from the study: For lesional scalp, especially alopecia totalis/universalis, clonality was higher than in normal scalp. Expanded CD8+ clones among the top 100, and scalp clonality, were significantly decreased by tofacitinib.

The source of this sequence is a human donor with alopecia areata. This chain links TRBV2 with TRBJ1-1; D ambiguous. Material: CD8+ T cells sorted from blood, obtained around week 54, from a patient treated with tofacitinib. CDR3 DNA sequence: TGTGCCAGCAGGTCCTTAGAGACGGGGAACACTGAAGCTTTCTTT. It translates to CASRSLETGNTEAFF.